The clone carrying this T cell receptor beta chain was observed a handful of times. Its antigen is unknown. The PCR was carried out with 60 Vbeta primers and 13 Jbeta primers. The protocol was immunoSEQ multiplex PCR, while the TCRdb copy is restricted to in-frame clones and leaves out a portion. The profile shows approximately 120,000 clones, about 70% of them singletons. The data derive from a study of cytomegalovirus exposure and HLA in healthy donors. The CDR3 length is 20 residues. Germline trimming cut 5 bases from V and 0 bases from J; bases unmatched to any gene: 18. Per germline, CDR1 LNHDA and CDR2 SQIVND (reference sequence). Regarding the study as a whole: As confirmed in vitro, three CMV-associated chains were specific for CMV antigens. In all likelihood, a cluster of highly shared sequence variants was a sequencing artifact. In a later analysis, an Asian-associated ancestry cluster reportedly showed fewer N-insertions than the approximately 610-donor mean.

It was healthy bone marrow donors who served as donors. The chain joins TRBV19 to TRBJ2-7; 11 positions match TRBD2. The sample comprised PBMCs. The TCR comes from a woman aged 60-70 years in good health and CMV-seropositive. The CDR3 loop reads CASSGAGIGTSGVSSYEQYF. The CDR3 DNA follows: TGTGCCAGTAGTGGGGCTGGAATTGGGACTAGCGGTGTGAGCTCCTACGAGCAGTACTTC. The variable domain in full, with the rest retrieved from reference TRBV19 and TRBJ2-7, is DGGITQSPKYLFRKEGQNVTLSCEQNLNHDAMYWYRQDPGQGLRLIYYSQIVNDFQKGDIAEGYSVSREKKESFPLTVTSAQKNPTAFYLCASSGAGIGTSGVSSYEQYFGPGTRLTVT.